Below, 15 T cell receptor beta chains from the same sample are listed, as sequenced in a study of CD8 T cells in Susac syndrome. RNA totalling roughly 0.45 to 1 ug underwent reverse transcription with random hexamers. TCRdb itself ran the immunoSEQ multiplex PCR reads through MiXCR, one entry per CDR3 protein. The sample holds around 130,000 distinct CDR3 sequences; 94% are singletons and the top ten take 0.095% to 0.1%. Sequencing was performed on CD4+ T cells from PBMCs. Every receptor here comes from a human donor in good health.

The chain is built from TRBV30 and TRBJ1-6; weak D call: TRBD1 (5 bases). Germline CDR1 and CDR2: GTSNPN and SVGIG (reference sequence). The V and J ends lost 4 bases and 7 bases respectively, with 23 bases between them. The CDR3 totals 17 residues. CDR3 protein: CAWKSWAGGRANSPLHF. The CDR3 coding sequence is TGTGCCTGGAAAAGTTGGGCCGGAGGCAGGGCGAATTCACCCCTCCACTTT. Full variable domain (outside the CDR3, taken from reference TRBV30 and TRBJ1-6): SQTIHQWPATLVQPVGSPLSLECTVEGTSNPNLYWYRQAAGRGLQLLFYSVGIGQISSEVPQNLSASRPQDRQFILSSKKLLLSDSGFYLCAWKSWAGGRANSPLHFGNGTRLTVT.

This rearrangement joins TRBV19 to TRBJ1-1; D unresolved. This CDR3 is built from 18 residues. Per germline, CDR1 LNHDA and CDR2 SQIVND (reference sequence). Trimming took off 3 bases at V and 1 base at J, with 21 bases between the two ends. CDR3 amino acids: CASSINWEGGVPNTEAFF. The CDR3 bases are TGTGCCAGTAGTATCAATTGGGAGGGCGGGGTACCGAACACTGAAGCTTTCTTT.

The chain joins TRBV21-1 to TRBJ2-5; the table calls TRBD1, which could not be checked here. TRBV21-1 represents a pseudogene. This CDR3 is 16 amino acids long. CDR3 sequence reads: CASSKGRGRSGETQYF. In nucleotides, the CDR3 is TGTGCCAGCAGCAAAGGCCGGGGGCGTTCGGGGGAGACCCAGTACTTC.

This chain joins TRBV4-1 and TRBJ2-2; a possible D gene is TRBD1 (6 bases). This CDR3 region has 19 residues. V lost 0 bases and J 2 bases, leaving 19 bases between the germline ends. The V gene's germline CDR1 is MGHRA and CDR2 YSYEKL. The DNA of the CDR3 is TGCGCCAGCAGCCAAGAGGGACACAACTTTGGATTTAACACCGGGGAGCTGTTTTTT. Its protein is CASSQEGHNFGFNTGELFF.

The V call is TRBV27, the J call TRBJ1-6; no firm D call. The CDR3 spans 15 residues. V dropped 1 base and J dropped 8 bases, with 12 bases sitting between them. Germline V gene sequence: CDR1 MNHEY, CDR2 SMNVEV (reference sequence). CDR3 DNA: TGTGCCAGCAGTTTATTTAGTACGGATGATTCACCCCTCCACTTT. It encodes CASSLFSTDDSPLHF.

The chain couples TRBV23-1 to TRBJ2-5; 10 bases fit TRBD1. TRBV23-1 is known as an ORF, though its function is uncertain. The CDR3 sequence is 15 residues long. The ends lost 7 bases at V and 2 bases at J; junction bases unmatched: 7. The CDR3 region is CASNPPGQGQETQYF. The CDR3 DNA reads TGCGCCAGCAATCCTCCGGGACAGGGGCAAGAGACCCAGTACTTC.

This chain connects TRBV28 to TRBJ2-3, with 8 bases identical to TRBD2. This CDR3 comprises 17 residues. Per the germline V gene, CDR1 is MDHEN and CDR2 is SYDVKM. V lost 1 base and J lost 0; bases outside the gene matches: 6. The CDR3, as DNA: TGTGCCAGCAGTTTATCTGGTAGCGGGAAGAGCACAGATACGCAGTATTTT. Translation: CASSLSGSGKSTDTQYF.

The chain's CDR3 is CASSRAASGSPDTQYF. Written as DNA, the CDR3 is TGTGCCAGCAGTCGGGCCGCTAGCGGGAGTCCAGATACGCAGTATTTT. This rearrangement joins TRBV3-1 to TRBJ2-3; 10 nucleotides match TRBD2. V lost 6 bases and J lost 4; bases outside the gene matches: 10. This CDR3 region has 16 residues. CDR1 and CDR2 (germline): LGHDT, YNNKEL (reference sequence).

CDR3 nucleotides: TGTGCCAGCAGCTCGGAGCCTAGGAACACCGGGGAGCTGTTTTTT. Its protein is CASSSEPRNTGELFF. The chain links TRBV7-3 to TRBJ2-2, with D hard to call. Trimming pared 4 bases from V and 1 base from J, leaving 10 bases between. Germline V gene sequence: CDR1 SGHTA, CDR2 FQGTGA. There are 15 residues in the CDR3. Full variable domain (missing parts from reference TRBV7-3 and TRBJ2-2): GAGVSQTPSNKVTEKGKYVELRCDPISGHTALYWYRQSLGQGPEFLIYFQGTGAADDSGLPNDRFFAVRPEGSVSTLKIQRTERGDSAVYLCASSSEPRNTGELFFGEGSRLTVL.

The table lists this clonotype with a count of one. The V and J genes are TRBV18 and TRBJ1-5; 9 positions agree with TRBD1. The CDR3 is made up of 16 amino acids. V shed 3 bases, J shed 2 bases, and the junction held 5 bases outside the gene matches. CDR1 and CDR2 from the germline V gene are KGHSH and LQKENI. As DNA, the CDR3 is TGTGCCAGCTCACCCCGGGACAGGGTAGGCAATCAGCCCCAGCATTTT. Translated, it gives CASSPRDRVGNQPQHF.

The CDR3 nucleotides read TGTGCCAGCAGCCGGAGGGACAGCCAAGAGGGATTGAGTAGCAATCAGCCCCAGCATTTT. Protein product: CASSRRDSQEGLSSNQPQHF. The rearrangement joins TRBV13 to TRBJ1-5, with 7 bases identical to TRBD1. V was pared by 5 bases and J by 0 bases, with 19 bases of the junction left unmatched. The CDR3 contains 20 residues. Germline V gene data show CDR1 as PRHDT and CDR2 as FYEKMQ (reference sequence). The full variable domain, in which reference TRBV13 and TRBJ1-5 provide the parts outside the CDR3, is AAGVIQSPRHLIKEKRETATLKCYPIPRHDTVYWYQQGPGQDPQFLISFYEKMQSDKGSIPDRFSAQQFSDYHSELNMSSLELGDSALYFCASSRRDSQEGLSSNQPQHFGDGTRLSIL.

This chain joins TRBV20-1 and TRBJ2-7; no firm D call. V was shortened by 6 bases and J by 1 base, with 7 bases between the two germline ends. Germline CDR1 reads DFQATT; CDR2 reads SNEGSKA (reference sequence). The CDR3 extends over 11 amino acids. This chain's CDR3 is CSATTSYEQYF. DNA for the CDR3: TGCAGTGCAACAACGTCCTACGAGCAGTACTTC.

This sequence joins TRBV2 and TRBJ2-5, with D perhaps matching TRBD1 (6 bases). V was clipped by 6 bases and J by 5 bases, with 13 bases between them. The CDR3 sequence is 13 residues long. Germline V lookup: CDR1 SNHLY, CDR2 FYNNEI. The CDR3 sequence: CASSRQARETQYF. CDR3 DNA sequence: TGTGCCAGCAGCAGACAGGCTCGGGAGACCCAGTACTTC.

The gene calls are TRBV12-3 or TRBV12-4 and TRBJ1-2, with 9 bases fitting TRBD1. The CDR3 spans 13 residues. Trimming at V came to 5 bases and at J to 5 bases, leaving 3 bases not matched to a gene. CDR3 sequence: CASSPGQGYGYTF. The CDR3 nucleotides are TGTGCCAGCAGTCCGGGACAGGGTTATGGCTACACCTTC.

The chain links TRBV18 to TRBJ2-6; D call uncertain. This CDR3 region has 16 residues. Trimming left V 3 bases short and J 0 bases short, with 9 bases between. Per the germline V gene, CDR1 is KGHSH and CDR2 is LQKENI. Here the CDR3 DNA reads TGTGCCAGCTCACCCCTCTCAATCTCTGGGGCCAACGTCCTGACTTTC. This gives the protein CASSPLSISGANVLTF.